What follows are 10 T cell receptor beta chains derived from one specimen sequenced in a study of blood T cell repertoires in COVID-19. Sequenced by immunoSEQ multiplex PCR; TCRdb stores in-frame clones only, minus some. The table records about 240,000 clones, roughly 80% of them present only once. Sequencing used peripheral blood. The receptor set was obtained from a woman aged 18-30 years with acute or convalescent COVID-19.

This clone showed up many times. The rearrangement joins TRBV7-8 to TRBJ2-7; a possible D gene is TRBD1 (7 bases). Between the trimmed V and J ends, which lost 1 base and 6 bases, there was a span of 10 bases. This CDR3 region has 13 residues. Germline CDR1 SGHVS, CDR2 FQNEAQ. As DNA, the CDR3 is TGTGCCAGCAGCTTAGGGCAGGGGGGCGAGCAGTACTTC. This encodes CASSLGQGGEQYF.

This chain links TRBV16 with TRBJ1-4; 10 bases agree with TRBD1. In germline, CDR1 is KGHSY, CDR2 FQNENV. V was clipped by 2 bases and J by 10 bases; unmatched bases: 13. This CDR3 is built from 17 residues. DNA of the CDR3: TGTGCCAGCAGCCAAGAGACCGGGACAGGGGAATATGCAAAACTGTTTTTT. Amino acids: CASSQETGTGEYAKLFF.

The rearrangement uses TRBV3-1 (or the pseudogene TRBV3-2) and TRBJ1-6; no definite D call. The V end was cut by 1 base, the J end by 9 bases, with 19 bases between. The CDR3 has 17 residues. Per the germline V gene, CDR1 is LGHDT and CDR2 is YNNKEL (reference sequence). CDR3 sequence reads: CASSQVSGRLASSPLHF. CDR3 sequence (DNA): TGTGCCAGCAGCCAAGTATCGGGCCGACTAGCTAGTTCACCCCTCCACTTT.

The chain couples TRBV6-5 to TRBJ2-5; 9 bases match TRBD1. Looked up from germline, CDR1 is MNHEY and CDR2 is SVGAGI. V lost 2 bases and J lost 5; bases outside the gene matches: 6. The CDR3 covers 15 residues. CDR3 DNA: TGTGCCAGCAGTTACCTAGGACAGGGGTTTGAGACCCAGTACTTC. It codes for CASSYLGQGFETQYF.

The CDR3 DNA is TGTGCCACCAGTGAACCCGGGACAGGGGGTTCACCCCTCCACTTT. It encodes CATSEPGTGGSPLHF. V gene TRBV24-1 combines with J gene TRBJ1-6; the match to TRBD1 covers 11 bases. The germline V gene encodes CDR1 KGHDR and CDR2 SFDVKD. CDR3 length: 15 amino acids. The J segment lost 9 bases and the V segment lost 4 bases, leaving 4 bases of the junction unmatched.

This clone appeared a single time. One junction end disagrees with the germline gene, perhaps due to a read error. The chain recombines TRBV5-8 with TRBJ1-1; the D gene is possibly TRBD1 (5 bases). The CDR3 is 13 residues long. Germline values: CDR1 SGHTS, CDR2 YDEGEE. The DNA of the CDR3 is TGTGCCAGCAGCTTGTCACAGGTCGCTGAGGCTTTCTTT. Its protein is CASSLSQVAEAFF.

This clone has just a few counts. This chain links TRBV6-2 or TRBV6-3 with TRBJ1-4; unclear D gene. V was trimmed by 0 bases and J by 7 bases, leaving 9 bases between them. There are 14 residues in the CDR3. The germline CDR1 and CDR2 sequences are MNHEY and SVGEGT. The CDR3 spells CASSYSLEAEKLFF. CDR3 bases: TGTGCCAGCAGTTACTCCCTCGAGGCTGAAAAACTGTTTTTT.

The CDR3 DNA reads as TGCGCCAGCTCAAGGACTAGCGGGGAAGAGCAGTACTTC. It encodes CASSRTSGEEQYF. This chain links TRBV4-3 with TRBJ2-7, with TRBD2 matching over 12 bases. V shed 8 bases, J shed 7 bases, and the junction held 6 bases outside the gene matches. The CDR3 runs to 13 residues. The germline V gene has CDR1 LGHNA and CDR2 YSLEER.

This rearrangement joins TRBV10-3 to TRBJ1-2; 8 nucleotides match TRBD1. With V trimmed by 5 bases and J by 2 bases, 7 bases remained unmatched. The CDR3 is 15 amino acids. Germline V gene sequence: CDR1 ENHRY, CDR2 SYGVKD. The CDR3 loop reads CAISSAGGRNYGYTF. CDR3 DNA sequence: TGTGCCATCAGTTCCGCAGGGGGCAGAAACTATGGCTACACCTTC.

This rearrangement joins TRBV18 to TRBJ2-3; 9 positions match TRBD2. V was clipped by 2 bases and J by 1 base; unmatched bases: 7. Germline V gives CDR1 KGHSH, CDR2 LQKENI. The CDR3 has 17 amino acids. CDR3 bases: TGTGCCAGCTCACCAAATCCAATAGCGGGAGGCACAGATACGCAGTATTTT. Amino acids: CASSPNPIAGGTDTQYF.